This record looks at one T cell receptor (beta chain) sequence and its context. The CDR3 extends over 14 amino acids. The germline V and J ends were trimmed by 1 base and 3 bases, with 12 bases remaining between them. Germline CDR1 GTSNPN, CDR2 SVGIG (reference sequence). The data were taken from a study of cytotoxic CD8 clonotypes in ibrutinib-treated CLL. For the study at large: Patients: some eleven relapsed/refractory, roughly 14 treatment-naive, 17 to 18 IGHV unmutated.

Generated by immunoSEQ multiplex PCR, the TCRdb table keeps only in-frame clones and is missing some. This repertoire shows about 160,000 clones, under 85% found once; its top ten account for roughly 4.6%. Specimen: PBMCs, collected after 24 months of ibrutinib treatment. This receptor was identified in a human donor with chronic lymphocytic leukemia. J is TRBJ1-2 and V is TRBV30, with a tentative D call TRBD1 (5 bases). CDR3 region: CAWSAKGLYYGYTF. The CDR3 nucleotides are TGTGCCTGGAGTGCAAAGGGGCTATACTATGGCTACACCTTC.